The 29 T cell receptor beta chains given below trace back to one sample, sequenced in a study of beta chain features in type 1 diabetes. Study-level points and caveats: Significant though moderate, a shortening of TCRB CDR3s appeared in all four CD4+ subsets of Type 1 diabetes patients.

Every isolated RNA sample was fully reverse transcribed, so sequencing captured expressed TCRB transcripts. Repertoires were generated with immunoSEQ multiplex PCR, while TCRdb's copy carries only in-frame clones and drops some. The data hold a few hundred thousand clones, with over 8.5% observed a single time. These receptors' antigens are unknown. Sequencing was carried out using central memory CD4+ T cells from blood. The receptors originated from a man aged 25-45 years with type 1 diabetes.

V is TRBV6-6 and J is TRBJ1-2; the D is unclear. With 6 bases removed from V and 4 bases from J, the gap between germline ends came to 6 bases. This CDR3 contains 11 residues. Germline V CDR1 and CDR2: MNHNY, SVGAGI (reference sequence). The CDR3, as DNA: TGTGCCAGCAGGATTAGCTATGGCTACACCTTC. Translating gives CASRISYGYTF.

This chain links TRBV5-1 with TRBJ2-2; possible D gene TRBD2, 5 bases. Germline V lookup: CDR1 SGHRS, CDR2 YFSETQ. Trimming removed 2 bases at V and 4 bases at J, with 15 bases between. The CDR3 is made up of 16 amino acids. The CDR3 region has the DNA TGCGCCAGCAGCTTCGGTGTGAGCCGGGGCACCGGGGAGCTGTTTTTT. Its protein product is CASSFGVSRGTGELFF.

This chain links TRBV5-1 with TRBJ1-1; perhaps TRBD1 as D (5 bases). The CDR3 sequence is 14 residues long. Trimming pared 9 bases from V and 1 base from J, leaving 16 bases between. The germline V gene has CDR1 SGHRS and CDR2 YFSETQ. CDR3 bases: TGCGCCACCTTTTCAGGGAACTCGAACACTGAAGCTTTCTTT. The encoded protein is CATFSGNSNTEAFF.

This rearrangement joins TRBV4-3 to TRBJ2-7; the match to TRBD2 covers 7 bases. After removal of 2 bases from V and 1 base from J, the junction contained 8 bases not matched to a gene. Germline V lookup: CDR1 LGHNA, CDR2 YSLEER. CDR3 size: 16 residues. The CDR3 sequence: CASSQTSRDYSYEQYF. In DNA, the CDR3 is TGCGCCAGCAGCCAAACTTCACGGGACTATTCCTACGAGCAGTACTTC.

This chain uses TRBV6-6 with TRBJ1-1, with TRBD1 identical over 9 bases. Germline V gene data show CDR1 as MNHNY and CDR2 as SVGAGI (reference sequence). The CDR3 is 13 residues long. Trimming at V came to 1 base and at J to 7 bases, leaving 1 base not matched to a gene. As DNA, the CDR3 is TGTGCCAGCAGTTACTTGGACAGGGGTGAAGCTTTCTTT. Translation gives CASSYLDRGEAFF.

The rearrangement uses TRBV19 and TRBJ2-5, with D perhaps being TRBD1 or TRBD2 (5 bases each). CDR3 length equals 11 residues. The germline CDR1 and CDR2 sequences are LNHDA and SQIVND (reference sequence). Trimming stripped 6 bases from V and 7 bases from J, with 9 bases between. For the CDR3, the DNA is TGTGCCAGTAGGGCTGGGGGGACCCAGTACTTC. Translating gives CASRAGGTQYF. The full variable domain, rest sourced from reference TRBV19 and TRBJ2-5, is DGGITQSPKYLFRKEGQNVTLSCEQNLNHDAMYWYRQDPGQGLRLIYYSQIVNDFQKGDIAEGYSVSREKKESFPLTVTSAQKNPTAFYLCASRAGGTQYFGPGTRLLVL.

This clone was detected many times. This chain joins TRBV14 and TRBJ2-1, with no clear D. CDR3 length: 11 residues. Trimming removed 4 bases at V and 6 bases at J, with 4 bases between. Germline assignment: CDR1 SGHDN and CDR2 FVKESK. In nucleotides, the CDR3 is TGTGCCAGCAGCCGCGTCAATGAGCAGTTCTTC. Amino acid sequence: CASSRVNEQFF.

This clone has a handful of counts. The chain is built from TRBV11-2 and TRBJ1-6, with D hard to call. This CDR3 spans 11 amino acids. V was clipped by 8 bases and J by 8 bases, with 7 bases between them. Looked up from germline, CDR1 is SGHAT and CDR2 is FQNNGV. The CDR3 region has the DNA TGTGCCAGCTCATTATATTCACCCCTCCACTTT. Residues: CASSLYSPLHF.

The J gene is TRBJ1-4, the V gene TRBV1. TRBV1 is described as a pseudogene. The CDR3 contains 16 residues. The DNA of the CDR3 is TGCACCAGCAGCTCGATTATGACTAACCGCAAAGAAAAACTGTTTTTT. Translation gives CTSSSIMTNRKEKLFF.

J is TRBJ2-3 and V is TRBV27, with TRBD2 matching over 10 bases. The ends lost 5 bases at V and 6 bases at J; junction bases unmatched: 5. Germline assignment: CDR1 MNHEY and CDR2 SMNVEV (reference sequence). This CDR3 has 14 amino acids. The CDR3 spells CASSLKAGGDTQYF. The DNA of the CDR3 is TGTGCCAGCAGTCTAAAAGCGGGAGGGGATACGCAGTATTTT.

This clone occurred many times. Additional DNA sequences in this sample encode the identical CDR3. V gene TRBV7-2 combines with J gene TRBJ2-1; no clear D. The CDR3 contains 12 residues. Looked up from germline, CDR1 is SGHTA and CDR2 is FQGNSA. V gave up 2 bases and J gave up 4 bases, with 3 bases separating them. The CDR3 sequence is CASSLRYNEQFF. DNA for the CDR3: TGTGCCAGCAGCTTACGATACAATGAGCAGTTCTTC.

The CDR3 DNA is TGTGCCAGCAGTTTCGAGGTCGTAGGGACCCAGTACTTC. Translated: CASSFEVVGTQYF. The chain is built from TRBV27 and TRBJ2-5; D call uncertain. The CDR3 totals 13 residues. V dropped 3 bases and J dropped 7 bases, with 12 bases sitting between them. Germline CDR1 and CDR2: MNHEY and SMNVEV (reference sequence).

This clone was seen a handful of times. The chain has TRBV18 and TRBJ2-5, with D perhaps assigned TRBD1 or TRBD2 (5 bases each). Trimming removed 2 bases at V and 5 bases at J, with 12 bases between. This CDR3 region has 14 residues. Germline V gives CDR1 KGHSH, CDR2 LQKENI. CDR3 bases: TGTGCCAGCTCACCAGCCGGGACCGTGGAGACCCAGTACTTC. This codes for CASSPAGTVETQYF.

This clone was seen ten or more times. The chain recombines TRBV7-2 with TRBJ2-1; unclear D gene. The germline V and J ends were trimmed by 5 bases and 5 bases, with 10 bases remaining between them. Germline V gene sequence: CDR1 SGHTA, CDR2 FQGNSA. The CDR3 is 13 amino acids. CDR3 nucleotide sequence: TGTGCCAGCAGCATTGACGGAAACAATGAGCAGTTCTTC. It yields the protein CASSIDGNNEQFF.

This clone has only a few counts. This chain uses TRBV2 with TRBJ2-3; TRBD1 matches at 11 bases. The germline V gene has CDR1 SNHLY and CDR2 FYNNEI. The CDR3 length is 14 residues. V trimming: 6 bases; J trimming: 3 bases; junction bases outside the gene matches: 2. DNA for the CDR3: TGTGCCAGCAGGGGGACAGGGGGGACAGATACGCAGTATTTT. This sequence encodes CASRGTGGTDTQYF.

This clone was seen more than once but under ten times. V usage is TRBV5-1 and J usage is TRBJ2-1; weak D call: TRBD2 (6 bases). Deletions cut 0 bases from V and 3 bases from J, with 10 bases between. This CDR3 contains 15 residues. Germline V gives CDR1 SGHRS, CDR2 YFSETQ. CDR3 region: CASSLEGLFYNEQFF. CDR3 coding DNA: TGCGCCAGCAGCTTGGAGGGACTCTTCTACAATGAGCAGTTCTTC.

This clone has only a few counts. CDR3 DNA sequence: TGTGCCAGCAGCCCAGGGACATACAACTATGGCTACACCTTC. This codes for CASSPGTYNYGYTF. This sequence joins TRBV14 and TRBJ1-2, with D possibly matching TRBD1 (6 bases). The V gene's germline CDR1 is SGHDN and CDR2 FVKESK. V was pared by 4 bases and J by 2 bases, with 11 bases between. The CDR3 contains 14 residues. Combining the CDR3 with reference TRBV14 and TRBJ1-2 gives the whole variable domain EAGVTQFPSHSVIEKGQTVTLRCDPISGHDNLYWYRRVMGKEIKFLLHFVKESKQDESGMPNNRFLAERTGGTYSTLKVQPAELEDSGVYFCASSPGTYNYGYTFGSGTRLTVV.

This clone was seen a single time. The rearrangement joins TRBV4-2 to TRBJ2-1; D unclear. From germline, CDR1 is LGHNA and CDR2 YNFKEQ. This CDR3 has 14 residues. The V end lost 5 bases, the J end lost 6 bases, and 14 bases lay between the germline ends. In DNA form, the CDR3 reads TGTGCCAGCAGCATTGGTATAAGGTCCAATGAGCAGTTCTTC. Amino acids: CASSIGIRSNEQFF.

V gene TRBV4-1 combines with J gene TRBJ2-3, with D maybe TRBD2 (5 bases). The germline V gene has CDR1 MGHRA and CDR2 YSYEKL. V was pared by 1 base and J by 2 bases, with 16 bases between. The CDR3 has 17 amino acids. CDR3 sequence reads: CASSQGTDWEHTDTQYF. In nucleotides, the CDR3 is TGCGCCAGCAGCCAAGGAACGGACTGGGAACACACAGATACGCAGTATTTT.

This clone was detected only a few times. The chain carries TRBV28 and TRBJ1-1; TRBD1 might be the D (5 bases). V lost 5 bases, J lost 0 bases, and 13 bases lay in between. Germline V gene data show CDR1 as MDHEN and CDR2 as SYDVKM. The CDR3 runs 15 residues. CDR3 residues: CASSTGGRMNTEAFF. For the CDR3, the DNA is TGTGCCAGCAGTACGGGGGGACGTATGAACACTGAAGCTTTCTTT.

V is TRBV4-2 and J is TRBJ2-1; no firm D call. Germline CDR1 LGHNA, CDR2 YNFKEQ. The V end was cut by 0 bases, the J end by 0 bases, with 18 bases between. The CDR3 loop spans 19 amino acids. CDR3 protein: CASSQDSPAPLSSYNEQFF. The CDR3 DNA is TGTGCCAGCAGCCAAGATAGCCCTGCTCCCCTAAGCTCCTACAATGAGCAGTTCTTC.

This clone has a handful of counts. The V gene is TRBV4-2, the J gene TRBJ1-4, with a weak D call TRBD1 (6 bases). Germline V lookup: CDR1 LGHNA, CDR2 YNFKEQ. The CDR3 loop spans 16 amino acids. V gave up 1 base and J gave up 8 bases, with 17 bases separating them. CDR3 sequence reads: CASSQGLSGGEEKLFF. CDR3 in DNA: TGTGCCAGCAGCCAAGGTCTATCGGGGGGCGAGGAAAAACTGTTTTTT.

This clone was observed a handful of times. The CDR3 DNA sequence: TGTGCCAGTAGTCCGATCGGACTAGCGGCCTACAATGAGCAGTTCTTC. Translating it yields CASSPIGLAAYNEQFF. The chain links TRBV19 to TRBJ2-1, with 10 bases aligning to TRBD2. Trimming removed 5 bases from V and 2 bases from J; junction bases left unmatched: 6. The CDR3 is 16 amino acids. CDR1 is LNHDA and CDR2 is SQIVND in the germline V gene (reference sequence).

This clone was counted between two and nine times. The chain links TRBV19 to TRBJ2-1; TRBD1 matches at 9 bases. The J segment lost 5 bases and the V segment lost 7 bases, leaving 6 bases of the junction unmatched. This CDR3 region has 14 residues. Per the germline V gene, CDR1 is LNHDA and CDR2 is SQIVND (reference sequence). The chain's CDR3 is CASTLDRGNNEQFF. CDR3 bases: TGTGCCAGTACCCTGGACAGGGGCAACAATGAGCAGTTCTTC.

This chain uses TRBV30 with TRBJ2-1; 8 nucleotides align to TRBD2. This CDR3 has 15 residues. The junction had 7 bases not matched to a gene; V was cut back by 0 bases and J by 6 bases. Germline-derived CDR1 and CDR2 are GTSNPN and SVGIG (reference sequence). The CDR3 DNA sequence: TGTGCCTGGAGTGTAGGCCCAGCGGGAGTCAATGAGCAGTTCTTC. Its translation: CAWSVGPAGVNEQFF.

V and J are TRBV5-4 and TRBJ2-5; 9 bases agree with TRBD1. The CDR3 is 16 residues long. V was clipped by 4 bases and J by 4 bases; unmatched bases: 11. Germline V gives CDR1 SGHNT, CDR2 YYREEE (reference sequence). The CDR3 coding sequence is TGTGCCAGCAGCAAAACCGGGACAGGGATAGGAGAGACCCAGTACTTC. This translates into CASSKTGTGIGETQYF.

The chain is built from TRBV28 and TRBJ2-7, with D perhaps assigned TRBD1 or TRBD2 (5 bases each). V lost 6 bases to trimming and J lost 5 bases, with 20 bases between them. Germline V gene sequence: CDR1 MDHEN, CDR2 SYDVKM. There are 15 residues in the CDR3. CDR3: CASSPPGNIGDEQYF. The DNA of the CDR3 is TGTGCCAGCAGCCCCCCGGGAAACATAGGGGACGAGCAGTACTTC.

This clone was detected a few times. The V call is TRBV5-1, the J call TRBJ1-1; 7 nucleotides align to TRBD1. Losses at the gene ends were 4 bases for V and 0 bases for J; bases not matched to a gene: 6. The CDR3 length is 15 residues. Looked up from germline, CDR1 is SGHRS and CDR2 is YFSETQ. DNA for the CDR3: TGCGCCAGCAGCCGTCGGACAGGACTGAACACTGAAGCTTTCTTT. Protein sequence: CASSRRTGLNTEAFF.

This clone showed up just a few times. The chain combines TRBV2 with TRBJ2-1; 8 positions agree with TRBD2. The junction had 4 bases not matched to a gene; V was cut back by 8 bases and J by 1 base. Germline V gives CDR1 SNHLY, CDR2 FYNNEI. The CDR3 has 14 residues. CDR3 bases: TGTGCCAGCTTAGCTAGCGGGTCCTACAATGAGCAGTTCTTC. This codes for CASLASGSYNEQFF.